These 25 T cell receptor beta chains share one sample of origin, sequenced in a study of beta chain features in type 1 diabetes. General study points: Moderate yet significant TCRB CDR3 shortening was seen in Type 1 diabetes patients in all four CD4+ subsets.

The antigens for these receptors are not known. cDNA synthesis used the whole RNA isolate, giving expressed TCRB sequences. This table comes from immunoSEQ multiplex PCR, and its TCRdb copy is limited to in-frame clones, with some not included. Of roughly 280,000 clones in the sample, roughly 25% are singletons; the top ten hold roughly 0.011%. Sequenced material: naive CD4+ T cells from blood. The receptors here all came from a woman aged 25 to 39 with type 1 diabetes.

This clone has a handful of counts. The rearrangement uses TRBV6-5 and TRBJ2-3; 7 bases fit TRBD1. This CDR3 is built from 14 residues. Losses at the gene ends were 2 bases for V and 5 bases for J; bases not matched to a gene: 4. Germline CDR1 and CDR2: MNHEY and SVGAGI. The CDR3 spells CASSYLPGGDTQYF. The CDR3 bases are TGTGCCAGCAGTTACCTCCCAGGGGGAGATACGCAGTATTTT.

The chain joins TRBV5-4 to TRBJ2-7, with D possibly matching TRBD2 (6 bases). The V and J ends lost 4 bases and 4 bases respectively, with 18 bases between them. There are 15 residues in the CDR3. CDR1 is SGHNT, CDR2 YYREEE, per germline (reference sequence). CDR3 bases: TGTGCCAGCAGCGTCGGCGGAGGGCCCCTTTACGAGCAGTACTTC. Translation: CASSVGGGPLYEQYF.

This clone was seen only a few times. The chain couples TRBV25-1 to TRBJ2-3; TRBD1 agrees at 9 bases. CDR1 is MGHDK, CDR2 SYGVNS, per germline. The junction had 3 bases not matched to a gene; V was cut back by 1 base and J by 1 base. The CDR3 is 16 residues long. The CDR3 nucleotides read TGTGCCAGCAGTGAATCGAGGACAGGGGGCACAGATACGCAGTATTTT. Its protein is CASSESRTGGTDTQYF. Supplemented by reference TRBV25-1 and TRBJ2-3, the full variable domain reads EADIYQTPRYLVIGTGKKITLECSQTMGHDKMYWYQQDPGMELHLIHYSYGVNSTEKGDLSSESTVSRIRTEHFPLTLESARPSHTSQYLCASSESRTGGTDTQYFGPGTRLTVL.

This clone was seen a handful of times. The chain joins TRBV19 to TRBJ2-1; perhaps TRBD2 as D (6 bases). CDR3 size: 13 residues. Germline V gene sequence: CDR1 LNHDA, CDR2 SQIVND (reference sequence). The germline V and J ends were trimmed by 7 bases and 9 bases, with 16 bases remaining between them. This chain's CDR3 is CASTPDGRGEQFF. The CDR3, as DNA: TGTGCCAGTACCCCAGACGGGAGAGGTGAGCAGTTCTTC.

Only a few counts were recorded for this clone. The CDR3 spells CASSLGTGTNTGELFF. Written as DNA, the CDR3 is TGCGCCAGCAGCTTAGGGACAGGGACGAACACCGGGGAGCTGTTTTTT. This chain uses TRBV5-1 with TRBJ2-2, with 9 bases identical to TRBD1. With 2 bases clipped from V and 0 bases from J, the junction kept 2 bases outside the gene matches. CDR1 SGHRS and CDR2 YFSETQ come from the germline V gene. The CDR3 consists of 16 residues.

The chain is built from TRBV11-3 and TRBJ1-2; TRBD1 matches 7 bases. Germline V gene lookup returns CDR1 SGHNT and CDR2 YENEEA. After removal of 4 bases from V and 6 bases from J, the junction contained 8 bases not matched to a gene. The CDR3 consists of 14 residues. The CDR3 reads CASSSRGLRHGYTF. The DNA for the CDR3 is TGTGCCAGCAGCTCGAGGGGGCTAAGGCATGGCTACACCTTC.

This clone was counted a few times. The chain links TRBV27 to TRBJ1-2, with D hard to call. V was trimmed by 1 base and J by 2 bases, leaving 11 bases between them. Germline values: CDR1 MNHEY, CDR2 SMNVEV (reference sequence). CDR3 size: 15 residues. CDR3 bases: TGTGCCAGCAGTTTATATCCCGGGTTCAACTATGGCTACACCTTC. The encoded protein is CASSLYPGFNYGYTF.

This clone was observed a handful of times. The rearrangement links TRBV21-1 to TRBJ1-2; TRBD1 is the table's D call and was not checked against the DNA. TRBV21-1 is recorded as a pseudogene. This CDR3 spans 18 amino acids. CDR3 coding DNA: TGTGCCAGCAGCAATTGCGTCGCAGGCATAACCCCTAACTATGGCTACACCTTC. Protein product: CASSNCVAGITPNYGYTF.

The chain carries TRBV5-1 and TRBJ2-7; TRBD1 aligns across 8 bases. Trimming cost V 0 bases and J 4 bases; bases outside gene matches: 15. CDR3 length equals 18 residues. Germline V gene data show CDR1 as SGHRS and CDR2 as YFSETQ. CDR3 residues: CASSLAPGQANPTYEQYF. CDR3 bases: TGCGCCAGCAGCTTGGCTCCGGGACAGGCGAACCCAACGTACGAGCAGTACTTC.

This clone has only a few counts. V gene TRBV28 combines with J gene TRBJ2-6; no clear D. CDR3 size: 16 residues. V lost 1 base to trimming and J lost 2 bases, with 9 bases between them. Germline CDR1 MDHEN, CDR2 SYDVKM. The CDR3 region has the DNA TGTGCCAGCAGTTTATCCCAGGCCCCTGGGGCCAACGTCCTGACTTTC. Translation: CASSLSQAPGANVLTF.

This clone was observed a handful of times. This chain connects TRBV14 to TRBJ2-1, with D possibly matching TRBD2 (6 bases). In germline, CDR1 is SGHDN, CDR2 FVKESK. The germline V and J ends were trimmed by 5 bases and 9 bases, with 14 bases remaining between them. CDR3 length: 13 residues. The CDR3 protein is CASSDDMGGEQFF. In nucleotides, the CDR3 is TGTGCCAGCAGCGATGACATGGGGGGTGAGCAGTTCTTC.

The chain employs TRBV10-2 and TRBJ1-2, with D unclear. The V gene's germline CDR1 is WSHSY and CDR2 SAAADI. The length of the CDR3 is 13 residues. V gave up 6 bases and J gave up 2 bases, with 10 bases separating them. The CDR3 nucleotides are TGCGCCAGCAGGGCGGCGGGGAACTATGGCTACACCTTC. It codes for CASRAAGNYGYTF.

This clone was observed a handful of times. V usage is TRBV29-1 and J usage is TRBJ2-3; 9 bases fit TRBD2. Germline V gene sequence: CDR1 SQVTM, CDR2 ANQGSEA. The CDR3 spans 14 residues. With 7 bases clipped from V and 0 bases from J, the junction kept 5 bases outside the gene matches. The DNA for the CDR3 is TGCAGCGCCCGAACTAGCGGGAGCACAGATACGCAGTATTTT. Its protein is CSARTSGSTDTQYF.

The J gene is TRBJ2-3, the V gene TRBV7-3; tentatively, D is TRBD2 (7 bases). This CDR3 contains 15 residues. V was shortened by 9 bases and J by 4 bases, with 20 bases between the two germline ends. In germline, CDR1 is SGHTA, CDR2 FQGTGA. The CDR3 loop reads CASSRDTGGPDTQYF. The CDR3 bases are TGTGCCAGTTCCCGGGACACGGGAGGACCAGATACGCAGTATTTT.

This clone was seen only a few times. The J gene is TRBJ2-1, the V gene TRBV14; TRBD2 aligns across 10 bases. The trim removed 1 base at V and 9 bases at J, leaving 9 bases unmatched. Germline CDR1 reads SGHDN; CDR2 reads FVKESK. The CDR3 is 16 residues long. The CDR3 spells CASSQGRLAGAPEQFF. CDR3 coding DNA: TGTGCCAGCAGCCAAGGTCGGCTAGCGGGAGCTCCTGAGCAGTTCTTC. The entire variable domain, with the rest obtained from reference TRBV14 and TRBJ2-1, is as follows: EAGVTQFPSHSVIEKGQTVTLRCDPISGHDNLYWYRRVMGKEIKFLLHFVKESKQDESGMPNNRFLAERTGGTYSTLKVQPAELEDSGVYFCASSQGRLAGAPEQFFGPGTRLTVL.

This chain uses TRBV7-2 with TRBJ2-3; possible D gene TRBD2, 5 bases. V was trimmed by 8 bases and J by 1 base, leaving 10 bases between them. The CDR3 extends over 13 amino acids. Germline V gene sequence: CDR1 SGHTA, CDR2 FQGNSA. The CDR3 nucleotides are TGTGCCAGCTTACTTAGCGGCACAGATACGCAGTATTTT. Translating gives CASLLSGTDTQYF.

This clone came up a few times. J is TRBJ2-1 and V is TRBV5-1; 7 nucleotides match TRBD2. Germline trimming cut 6 bases from V and 8 bases from J; bases unmatched to any gene: 14. The CDR3 is made up of 15 amino acids. Germline V gives CDR1 SGHRS, CDR2 YFSETQ. CDR3 nucleotides: TGCGCCAGCATCGGTCCTGGACTAGAGATCTATGAGCAGTTCTTC. Its protein product is CASIGPGLEIYEQFF. Looking up the rest from reference TRBV5-1 and TRBJ2-1 gives the full variable domain: KAGVTQTPRYLIKTRGQQVTLSCSPISGHRSVSWYQQTPGQGLQFLFEYFSETQRNKGNFPGRFSGRQFSNSRSEMNVSTLELGDSALYLCASIGPGLEIYEQFFGPGTRLTVL.

This clone showed up just a few times. The chain couples TRBV9 to TRBJ1-5, with no clear D. V was shortened by 0 bases and J by 7 bases, with 11 bases between the two germline ends. Germline assignment: CDR1 SGDLS and CDR2 YYNGEE. The length of the CDR3 is 14 residues. The CDR3 nucleotides read TGTGCCAGCAGCGTAGCTGGCGGCGGGCAGCCCCAGCATTTT. Encoded protein: CASSVAGGGQPQHF.

This clone has more than one count but fewer than ten. The CDR3 spells CASARDSYNEQFF. DNA of the CDR3: TGTGCCAGCGCCCGGGACTCATACAATGAGCAGTTCTTC. This sequence joins TRBV2 and TRBJ2-1, with a possible D match to TRBD2 (6 bases). This CDR3 has 13 amino acids. The V end was cut by 8 bases, the J end by 4 bases, with 12 bases between. Germline CDR1 SNHLY, CDR2 FYNNEI.

This chain connects TRBV4-2 to TRBJ2-7; D might be TRBD2 (6 bases). The germline V gene has CDR1 LGHNA and CDR2 YNFKEQ. Trimming cost V 3 bases and J 2 bases, with 14 bases left between them. This CDR3 region has 15 residues. The CDR3, as DNA: TGTGCCAGCAGCCAGAATGCCGCGGGACCCTACGAGCAGTACTTC. Amino acid sequence: CASSQNAAGPYEQYF.

This clone was seen a few times. V gene TRBV28 combines with J gene TRBJ1-1; 7 bases match TRBD1. The V segment lost 10 bases and the J segment 8 bases; nucleotides outside the gene matches: 10. CDR1 and CDR2 from the germline V gene are MDHEN and SYDVKM. There are 12 residues in the CDR3. The CDR3 loop is CATQQGVGEAFF. CDR3 bases: TGTGCCACCCAGCAGGGGGTGGGGGAAGCTTTCTTT.

The CDR3 DNA sequence: TGTGCCAGCAGCCCACACTCGGGACAGCACTATAACTATGGCTACACCTTC. Encoded protein: CASSPHSGQHYNYGYTF. V gene TRBV27 combines with J gene TRBJ1-2, with 7 bases aligning to TRBD1. Trimming removed 6 bases from V and 1 base from J; junction bases left unmatched: 14. Germline CDR1 reads MNHEY; CDR2 reads SMNVEV (reference sequence). The CDR3 is made up of 17 amino acids.

This clone has a handful of counts. The chain carries TRBV6-6 and TRBJ2-1, with TRBD2 as a possible D gene (7 bases). The germline V gene encodes CDR1 MNHNY and CDR2 SVGAGI (reference sequence). V gave up 0 bases and J gave up 7 bases, with 13 bases separating them. This CDR3 has 15 residues. CDR3 coding DNA: TGTGCCAGCAGTTACTCAGGGGGACTACAAAATGAGCAGTTCTTC. Protein sequence: CASSYSGGLQNEQFF.

This clone was counted a few times. The same CDR3 arises from other DNA sequences in this sample as well. J is TRBJ2-5 and V is TRBV20-1, with D perhaps TRBD2 (6 bases). There are 11 residues in the CDR3. Germline values: CDR1 DFQATT, CDR2 SNEGSKA (reference sequence). V lost 2 bases, J lost 5 bases, and 6 bases lay in between. The DNA for the CDR3 is TGCAGTGCTAGACTAGCGGAGACCCAGTACTTC. The encoded protein is CSARLAETQYF.

This clone has just a few counts. J is TRBJ1-2 and V is TRBV27; no definite D call. Germline CDR1 is MNHEY and CDR2 is SMNVEV (reference sequence). V lost 5 bases and J lost 11, with 15 bases in between. The CDR3 spans 12 residues. The DNA for the CDR3 is TGTGCCAGCAGTCCGAGCGGAGTGCGGTACACCTTC. This codes for CASSPSGVRYTF.